What follows describes a single T cell receptor beta chain. This sample is part of a study of blood T cells in healthy people across ages. Primed by a sample-barcoded 5' primer and a J-beta primer mix, a second PCR proceeded for roughly 6 to 12 cycles. A single record per CDR3 protein comes from TCRdb applying MiXCR to the 5' RACE reads. This sample has around 700,000 distinct CDR3 sequences, with approximately 25% found just once. CDR1 is MNHEY and CDR2 is SMNVEV in the germline V gene (reference sequence). The CDR3 runs 15 residues. The junction had 16 bases not matched to a gene; V was cut back by 10 bases and J by 5 bases. Another study also made use of these data, one on T cells of mothers and their children.

This sequence was found in a boy aged 5-17 years in good health. The chain couples TRBV27 to TRBJ2-5; TRBD1 aligns across 7 bases. The sequenced sample was blood. CDR3: CATRPDRVGWETQYF. The CDR3 DNA reads TGTGCCACCCGACCCGACAGGGTCGGTTGGGAGACCCAGTACTTC.